Below are 16 T cell receptor beta chains sequenced from a single sample in a study of T-cell reconstitution after alpha-beta-depleted transplantation in children. Unique molecular identifiers were incorporated during preparation of the TCRbeta library. TCRdb re-analysed the PCR reads in MiXCR, keeping a single row per CDR3 protein. The profile shows about 210,000 distinct CDR3 sequences, approximately 17% of them singletons. The source was PBMCs, mostly from graft donor cells, collected 360 days after TCRalphabeta/CD19-depleted stem cell transplant. These receptors came from a male patient aged 2 to 9 who had a stem cell transplant for acute lymphoblastic leukemia, so the T cells may come from the graft donor.

This clonotype has just a few counts. The gene calls are TRBV5-5 and TRBJ2-3; TRBD2 aligns across 14 bases. Trimming at V came to 1 base and at J to 2 bases, leaving 9 bases not matched to a gene. Germline CDR1 SGHKS, CDR2 YYEKEE (reference sequence). There are 19 residues in the CDR3. As DNA, the CDR3 is TGTGCCAGCAGCTTGCCCAGAGGGACTAGCGGGGGACTCACAGATACGCAGTATTTT. Amino acids: CASSLPRGTSGGLTDTQYF.

The chain couples TRBV7-9 to TRBJ2-6; D might be TRBD1 (6 bases). Germline CDR1 SEHNR, CDR2 FQNEAQ (reference sequence). Trimming took off 2 bases at V and 2 bases at J, with 25 bases between the two ends. The CDR3 spans 21 residues. CDR3 bases: TGTGCCAGCAGCTTAACTTCGGACAGCGTTGGTTTTTCGGCTGGGGCCAACGTCCTGACTTTC. It encodes CASSLTSDSVGFSAGANVLTF.

V is TRBV7-6 and J is TRBJ2-3; TRBD2 agrees at 11 bases. This CDR3 contains 16 residues. The J segment lost 5 bases and the V segment lost 5 bases, leaving 9 bases of the junction unmatched. Germline CDR1 is SGHVS and CDR2 is FNYEAQ. CDR3 in amino acids: CASSDQLAGVGDTQYF. CDR3 nucleotides: TGTGCCAGCAGCGACCAACTAGCGGGAGTTGGAGATACGCAGTATTTT.

This clonotype turned up a few times. The chain recombines TRBV5-1 with TRBJ2-1, with 11 nucleotides matching TRBD1. Looked up from germline, CDR1 is SGHRS and CDR2 is YFSETQ. V was clipped by 4 bases and J by 7 bases; unmatched bases: 4. The CDR3 is 14 amino acids. DNA of the CDR3: TGCGCCAGCAGCACCGGACAGGGGGCAAATGAGCAGTTCTTC. It codes for CASSTGQGANEQFF. Using reference TRBV5-1 and TRBJ2-1 for the parts outside the CDR3, the full variable domain is KAGVTQTPRYLIKTRGQQVTLSCSPISGHRSVSWYQQTPGQGLQFLFEYFSETQRNKGNFPGRFSGRQFSNSRSEMNVSTLELGDSALYLCASSTGQGANEQFFGPGTRLTVL.

This clonotype was observed a handful of times. The gene calls are TRBV27 and TRBJ1-2; no definite D call. The CDR3 contains 13 residues. Germline V gene lookup returns CDR1 MNHEY and CDR2 SMNVEV (reference sequence). Trimming removed 0 bases at V and 1 base at J, with 3 bases between. This CDR3 is CASSLSVNYGYTF. Written as DNA, the CDR3 is TGTGCCAGCAGTTTATCAGTTAACTATGGCTACACCTTC.

This clonotype was seen a few times. The rearrangement links TRBV11-2 to TRBJ1-1; no reliable D call. The V gene lost 1 base and the J gene lost 4 bases, with 13 bases spanning the gap. Germline V gene lookup returns CDR1 SGHAT and CDR2 FQNNGV. The CDR3 has 15 residues. The CDR3 is CASSLVRGEGTEAFF. CDR3 bases: TGTGCCAGCAGCTTAGTTCGGGGTGAGGGCACTGAAGCTTTCTTT.

The CDR3: CSVGHASSQETQYF. DNA for the CDR3: TGCAGCGTTGGACACGCTAGCTCCCAAGAGACCCAGTACTTC. This chain joins TRBV29-1 and TRBJ2-5, with a possible D match to TRBD2 (5 bases). V dropped 4 bases and J dropped 1 base, with 13 bases sitting between them. Germline CDR1 reads SQVTM; CDR2 reads ANQGSEA. This CDR3 region has 14 residues.

This clonotype was seen ten or more times. CDR3 amino acids: CASSSDGEQYF. The CDR3 DNA sequence: TGCGCCAGCAGCTCGGACGGCGAGCAGTACTTC. The rearrangement joins TRBV5-1 to TRBJ2-7; D gene ambiguous. Per germline, CDR1 SGHRS and CDR2 YFSETQ. This CDR3 has 11 residues. V lost 3 bases and J lost 6, with 7 bases in between.

The genes are TRBV29-1 and TRBJ2-3; D may correspond to TRBD1 or TRBD2 (5 bases each). This CDR3 spans 11 amino acids. With 7 bases removed from V and 6 bases from J, the gap between germline ends came to 11 bases. Per germline, CDR1 SQVTM and CDR2 ANQGSEA. CDR3 sequence: CSGGATDTQYF. The CDR3 coding sequence is TGCAGCGGAGGGGCCACGGATACGCAGTATTTT.

This chain joins TRBV12-3 or TRBV12-4 and TRBJ2-5; D may be TRBD2 (5 bases). With 4 bases removed from V and 5 bases from J, the gap between germline ends came to 14 bases. The CDR3 consists of 14 residues. The CDR3 DNA follows: TGTGCCAGCAGTTCCCCAGCGGTCGGGGAGACCCAGTACTTC. This codes for CASSSPAVGETQYF.

This clonotype appeared a few times. The rearrangement uses TRBV20-1 and TRBJ2-7, with TRBD2 matching 9 bases. Per germline, CDR1 DFQATT and CDR2 SNEGSKA (reference sequence). V trimming: 5 bases; J trimming: 2 bases; junction bases outside the gene matches: 16. The CDR3 is made up of 17 amino acids. The CDR3 protein is CSAPKLRAGGDTYEQYF. CDR3 DNA: TGCAGTGCTCCAAAGCTACGAGCGGGGGGCGATACCTACGAGCAGTACTTC.

This clonotype appeared a few times. The chain employs TRBV7-6 and TRBJ1-4, with 7 bases aligning to TRBD1. V trimming: 3 bases; J trimming: 6 bases; junction bases outside the gene matches: 4. CDR1 and CDR2 (germline): SGHVS, FNYEAQ. This CDR3 spans 14 amino acids. CDR3 loop: CASSFGQGDEKLFF. As DNA, the CDR3 is TGTGCCAGCAGCTTCGGTCAGGGGGATGAAAAACTGTTTTTT.

The J gene is TRBJ2-7, the V gene TRBV4-2; weak D call: TRBD1 (6 bases). Germline CDR1 LGHNA, CDR2 YNFKEQ. The V end was cut by 0 bases, the J end by 0 bases, with 12 bases between. The CDR3 is 16 amino acids. CDR3 DNA: TGTGCCAGCAGCCAAGATCAAGCGGACAGCTCCTACGAGCAGTACTTC. Translated: CASSQDQADSSYEQYF.

In this sample, this clonotype turned up a few times. The chain uses TRBV24-1 and TRBJ2-5, with D maybe TRBD2 (6 bases). Germline V gives CDR1 KGHDR, CDR2 SFDVKD. This CDR3 has 12 amino acids. Deletions cut 9 bases from V and 5 bases from J, with 12 bases between. In DNA form, the CDR3 reads TGTGCCACCGGCGAGGGGAGGGAGACCCAGTACTTC. This gives the protein CATGEGRETQYF.

This clonotype appeared a single time. The genes are TRBV7-2 and TRBJ2-5; 9 bases align to TRBD2. With 0 bases clipped from V and 5 bases from J, the junction kept 4 bases outside the gene matches. CDR3 length: 15 residues. CDR1 and CDR2 from the germline V gene are SGHTA and FQGNSA. The CDR3 DNA follows: TGTGCCAGCAGCTTAGCTAGCGGGGGCTGGGAGACCCAGTACTTC. Encoded protein: CASSLASGGWETQYF.

This clonotype has just a few counts. V and J are TRBV7-2 and TRBJ1-5; no firm D call. Trimming removed 3 bases from V and 0 bases from J, with 6 bases in between. The CDR3 sequence is 14 residues long. In germline, CDR1 is SGHTA, CDR2 FQGNSA. The CDR3 DNA reads TGTGCCAGCAGCTTCCTCTATAGCAATCAGCCCCAGCATTTT. It encodes CASSFLYSNQPQHF. The complete variable domain, with remaining parts taken from reference TRBV7-2 and TRBJ1-5, reads GAGVSQSPSNKVTEKGKDVELRCDPISGHTALYWYRQSLGQGLEFLIYFQGNSAPDKSGLPSDRFSAERTGGSVSTLTIQRTQQEDSAVYLCASSFLYSNQPQHFGDGTRLSIL.